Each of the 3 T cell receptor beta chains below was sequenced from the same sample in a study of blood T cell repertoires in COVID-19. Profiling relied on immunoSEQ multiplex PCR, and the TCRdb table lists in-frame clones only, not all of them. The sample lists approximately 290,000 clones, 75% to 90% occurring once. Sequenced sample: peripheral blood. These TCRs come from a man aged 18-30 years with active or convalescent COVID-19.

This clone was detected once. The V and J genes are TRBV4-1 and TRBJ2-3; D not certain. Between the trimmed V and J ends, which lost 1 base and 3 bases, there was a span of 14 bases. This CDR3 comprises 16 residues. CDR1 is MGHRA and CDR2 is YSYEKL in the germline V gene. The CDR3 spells CASSQVNLGWTDTQYF. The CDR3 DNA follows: TGCGCCAGCAGCCAAGTGAATCTAGGTTGGACAGATACGCAGTATTTT.

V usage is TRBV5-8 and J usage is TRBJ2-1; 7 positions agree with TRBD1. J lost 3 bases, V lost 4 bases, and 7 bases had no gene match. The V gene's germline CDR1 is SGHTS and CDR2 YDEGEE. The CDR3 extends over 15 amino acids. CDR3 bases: TGTGCCAGCAGCACTACAGGGGCCTTCTACAATGAGCAGTTCTTC. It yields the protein CASSTTGAFYNEQFF.

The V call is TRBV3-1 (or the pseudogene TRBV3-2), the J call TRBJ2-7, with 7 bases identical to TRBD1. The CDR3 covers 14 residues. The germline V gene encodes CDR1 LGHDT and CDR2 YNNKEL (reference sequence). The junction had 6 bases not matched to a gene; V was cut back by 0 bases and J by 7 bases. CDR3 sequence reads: CASSQDVRGYEQYF. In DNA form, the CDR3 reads TGTGCCAGCAGCCAAGATGTCAGGGGGTATGAGCAGTACTTC.